The 19 T cell receptor beta chains listed next were all sequenced from one sample in a study of siplizumab effects on memory and regulatory T cells. Clones were sequenced by immunoSEQ multiplex PCR, and TCRdb holds only the in-frame ones, with some missing. The table records 45,000 to 60,000 clones, approximately 84% of them present only once. The sample taken for sequencing was naive CD8+ T cells sorted from blood. These receptors were obtained from a human donor in good health.

The V and J genes are TRBV25-1 and TRBJ1-1; D ambiguous. V was trimmed by 1 base and J by 1 base, leaving 4 bases between them. The CDR3 is 13 amino acids. CDR1 MGHDK and CDR2 SYGVNS come from the germline V gene. This chain's CDR3 is CASSELGNTEAFF. CDR3 in DNA: TGTGCCAGCAGTGAATTGGGGAACACTGAAGCTTTCTTT.

The chain has TRBV12-5 and TRBJ2-7; unclear D gene. V was clipped by 9 bases and J by 6 bases, with 15 bases between them. The CDR3 is 12 amino acids. Germline-derived CDR1 and CDR2 are LGHNT and FRNRAP. This chain's CDR3 is CASAALWLEQYF. CDR3 bases: TGTGCTAGCGCAGCACTATGGCTCGAGCAGTACTTC.

This rearrangement joins TRBV4-1 to TRBJ1-1, with a possible D match to TRBD1 (5 bases). Germline V gene lookup returns CDR1 MGHRA and CDR2 YSYEKL. Trimming left V 4 bases short and J 5 bases short, with 8 bases between. CDR3 length: 12 amino acids. The CDR3: CASSLEGTEAFF. In DNA form, the CDR3 reads TGCGCCAGCAGCCTCGAGGGGACTGAAGCTTTCTTT.

V gene TRBV4-1 combines with J gene TRBJ2-1; 12 nucleotides agree with TRBD2. The germline gives CDR1 MGHRA, CDR2 YSYEKL. The CDR3 has 16 amino acids. V lost 0 bases, J lost 4 bases, and 1 base stayed unmatched. CDR3 in amino acids: CASSQDLAGGYNEQFF. The CDR3 DNA reads as TGCGCCAGCAGCCAAGATCTAGCGGGAGGGTACAATGAGCAGTTCTTC.

The chain joins TRBV2 to TRBJ2-5; tentatively, D is TRBD2 (6 bases). The CDR3 has 18 residues. V lost 9 bases, J lost 3 bases, and 29 bases lay in between. The germline V gene encodes CDR1 SNHLY and CDR2 FYNNEI. CDR3 protein: CASSRSSDSTWTEETQYF. The CDR3 DNA reads TGTGCCAGTTCCCGTTCTAGCGACTCCACCTGGACTGAAGAGACCCAGTACTTC. Together with reference TRBV2 and TRBJ2-5, the CDR3 gives the full variable domain: EPEVTQTPSHQVTQMGQEVILRCVPISNHLYFYWYRQILGQKVEFLVSFYNNEISEKSEIFDDQFSVERPDGSNFTLKIRSTKLEDSAMYFCASSRSSDSTWTEETQYFGPGTRLLVL.

This clone was picked up one time. The gene calls are TRBV19 and TRBJ2-7; TRBD2 matches 15 bases. Per germline, CDR1 LNHDA and CDR2 SQIVND (reference sequence). Trimming took 5 bases from V and 4 from J; bases not matched to a gene: 9. The CDR3 spans 17 residues. CDR3 nucleotides: TGTGCCAGTAGTCCGGGACTAGCGGGAGGCGTGGAGTACGAGCAGTACTTC. As protein: CASSPGLAGGVEYEQYF.

This clone was recorded only once. The chain has TRBV7-6 and TRBJ1-5; 10 bases align to TRBD1. This CDR3 is built from 14 residues. V gave up 3 bases and J gave up 7 bases; unmatched junction bases: 3. Per germline, CDR1 SGHVS and CDR2 FNYEAQ. CDR3 coding DNA: TGTGCCAGCAGCTTGGGGACAGGGGACCAGCCCCAGCATTTT. Translation gives CASSLGTGDQPQHF.

V and J are TRBV5-1 and TRBJ2-7, with D unresolved. The CDR3 extends over 16 amino acids. From germline, CDR1 is SGHRS and CDR2 YFSETQ. V was cut by 0 bases and J by 3 bases, with 16 bases left in between. The CDR3 sequence is CASSLAGGRPLYEQYF. The CDR3 nucleotides read TGCGCCAGCAGCTTGGCAGGCGGCAGGCCACTCTACGAGCAGTACTTC.

The chain couples TRBV7-9 to TRBJ2-7; tentative D call: TRBD2 (6 bases). V was trimmed by 5 bases and J by 4 bases, leaving 9 bases between them. Germline-derived CDR1 and CDR2 are SEHNR and FQNEAQ (reference sequence). This CDR3 spans 12 amino acids. The CDR3 nucleotides read TGTGCCAGCAGCGGGACTGCATACGAGCAGTACTTC. Amino acids: CASSGTAYEQYF.

This chain links TRBV19 with TRBJ2-3; 9 nucleotides agree with TRBD2. The V gene's germline CDR1 is LNHDA and CDR2 SQIVND (reference sequence). This CDR3 is 14 amino acids long. The ends lost 6 bases at V and 3 bases at J; junction bases unmatched: 4. The CDR3 nucleotides read TGTGCCAGTAGCCCCGGACTAGCGACAGATACGCAGTATTTT. Its translation: CASSPGLATDTQYF.

This sequence joins TRBV19 and TRBJ1-3; D is undetermined. V was clipped by 5 bases and J by 1 base, with 6 bases between them. Germline values: CDR1 LNHDA, CDR2 SQIVND (reference sequence). The CDR3 length is 13 residues. For the CDR3, the DNA is TGTGCCAGTAGTTGGGGTTCTGGAAACACCATATATTTT. Translation gives CASSWGSGNTIYF. The full variable domain, with the rest looked up from reference TRBV19 and TRBJ1-3, is DGGITQSPKYLFRKEGQNVTLSCEQNLNHDAMYWYRQDPGQGLRLIYYSQIVNDFQKGDIAEGYSVSREKKESFPLTVTSAQKNPTAFYLCASSWGSGNTIYFGEGSWLTVV.

V usage is TRBV7-8 and J usage is TRBJ2-5, with D possibly TRBD1 on 5 matching bases. Trimming took 1 base from V and 2 from J, leaving 8 bases between them. Germline CDR1 SGHVS, CDR2 FQNEAQ. There are 14 residues in the CDR3. DNA of the CDR3: TGTGCCAGCAGCTTAGTGCCAGGGCAAGAGACCCAGTACTTC. Amino acid sequence: CASSLVPGQETQYF.

This clone has just a few counts. The chain carries TRBV4-1 and TRBJ1-5, with no clear D. V lost 0 bases and J 1 base, leaving 7 bases between the germline ends. CDR1 and CDR2 (germline): MGHRA, YSYEKL. This CDR3 has 15 residues. The CDR3 reads CASSQDFFSNQPQHF. In nucleotides, the CDR3 is TGCGCCAGCAGCCAAGATTTCTTCAGCAATCAGCCCCAGCATTTT.

The chain uses TRBV27 and TRBJ2-1; 13 bases align to TRBD2. The CDR3 has 17 residues. Germline loops: CDR1 MNHEY, CDR2 SMNVEV (reference sequence). V shed 2 bases, J shed 8 bases, and the junction held 9 bases outside the gene matches. Here the CDR3 reads CASSLIPRLAGGHEQFF. The CDR3 region has the DNA TGTGCCAGCAGTTTAATACCTCGACTAGCGGGGGGCCATGAGCAGTTCTTC.

J is TRBJ1-1 and V is TRBV11-2; D uncertain. In germline, CDR1 is SGHAT, CDR2 FQNNGV. The CDR3 has 13 residues. Trimming pared 7 bases from V and 1 base from J, leaving 10 bases between. This CDR3 is CASKPSANTEAFF. The CDR3 DNA reads as TGTGCCAGCAAACCTTCGGCGAACACTGAAGCTTTCTTT.

V is TRBV9 and J is TRBJ2-1, with D possibly matching TRBD1 (5 bases). This CDR3 is built from 13 residues. Trimming took 0 bases from V and 7 from J, leaving 8 bases between them. From germline, CDR1 is SGDLS and CDR2 YYNGEE. The CDR3 nucleotides read TGTGCCAGCAGCGTAGCTCCAGGGAATGAGCAGTTCTTC. Translation: CASSVAPGNEQFF. Looking up the rest from reference TRBV9 and TRBJ2-1 gives the full variable domain: DSGVTQTPKHLITATGQRVTLRCSPRSGDLSVYWYQQSLDQGLQFLIQYYNGEERAKGNILERFSAQQFPDLHSELNLSSLELGDSALYFCASSVAPGNEQFFGPGTRLTVL.

The V gene is TRBV6-1, the J gene TRBJ1-2; D is undetermined. With 10 bases removed from V and 4 bases from J, the gap between germline ends came to 19 bases. Germline V gene sequence: CDR1 MNHNS, CDR2 SASEGT. The CDR3 length is 14 residues. The CDR3 sequence: CAISPWTVGYGYTF. CDR3 sequence (DNA): TGTGCCATTTCACCCTGGACGGTGGGCTATGGCTACACCTTC.

The chain carries TRBV27 and TRBJ1-1; the D gene is possibly TRBD1 (5 bases). V lost 3 bases, J lost 3 bases, and 14 bases lay in between. Germline assignment: CDR1 MNHEY and CDR2 SMNVEV (reference sequence). This CDR3 comprises 15 residues. The CDR3 nucleotides read TGTGCCAGCAGTTTGGGGGGTGTAGGTCACACTGAAGCTTTCTTT. Translated, it gives CASSLGGVGHTEAFF.

The gene calls are TRBV7-3 and TRBJ2-1; 9 bases match TRBD2. The V segment lost 2 bases and the J segment 4 bases; nucleotides outside the gene matches: 9. Per the germline V gene, CDR1 is SGHTA and CDR2 is FQGTGA. This CDR3 has 17 amino acids. The CDR3 here is CASSLGPTSGQYNEQFF. CDR3 bases: TGTGCCAGCAGCTTAGGTCCGACTAGCGGTCAATACAATGAGCAGTTCTTC.